Each of the 27 T cell receptor beta chains below was sequenced from the same sample in a study of blood T cell repertoires in COVID-19. Generated by immunoSEQ multiplex PCR, the TCRdb table keeps only in-frame clones and is missing some. In the table there are 130,000 to 150,000 clones, 85% to 90% of which are singletons. Sequencing was performed on peripheral blood. The receptors were gathered from a human donor in a cohort sampled during active COVID-19.

The chain is built from TRBV5-1 and TRBJ2-1, with TRBD2 matching 11 bases. Looked up from germline, CDR1 is SGHRS and CDR2 is YFSETQ. The CDR3 is 15 amino acids. The V gene end was trimmed by 3 bases and the J gene end by 10 bases; junction bases not matched to a gene: 9. DNA of the CDR3: TGCGCCAGCAGCTCGACTAGCGGGGTAAGGATGGAGCAGTTCTTC. Amino acid sequence: CASSSTSGVRMEQFF.

The rearrangement uses TRBV4-2 and TRBJ1-3, with 8 bases that match TRBD1. The CDR3 extends over 19 amino acids. CDR1 is LGHNA, CDR2 YNFKEQ, per germline. J was trimmed by 4 bases and V by 0 bases; bases with no gene match: 14. The CDR3 coding sequence is TGTGCCAGCAGCCAAGAGGTGAAGTTGGGCAGGGGGCGAGGAAACACCATATATTTT. Protein sequence: CASSQEVKLGRGRGNTIYF.

The chain joins TRBV7-3 to TRBJ2-3, with D possibly TRBD2 on 6 matching bases. Trimming pared 2 bases from V and 0 bases from J, leaving 9 bases between. Germline assignment: CDR1 SGHTA and CDR2 FQGTGA. This CDR3 is built from 15 residues. The CDR3 spells CASSLSSVSTDTQYF. CDR3 coding DNA: TGTGCCAGCAGCTTATCTAGCGTCAGCACAGATACGCAGTATTTT.

This clone was seen more than once but under ten times. The chain recombines TRBV27 with TRBJ1-5, with TRBD1 matching over 12 bases. Germline V CDR1 and CDR2: MNHEY, SMNVEV (reference sequence). The V gene end was trimmed by 0 bases and the J gene end by 6 bases; junction bases not matched to a gene: 6. The CDR3 totals 17 residues. CDR3 DNA sequence: TGTGCCAGCAGTTTATCGGGGGGACAGGGGGCTTCTCAGCCCCAGCATTTT. Translated, it gives CASSLSGGQGASQPQHF.

The CDR3 DNA is TGCAGCGCCCGACAGGGGAGCTCCTATAATTCACCCCTCCACTTT. As protein: CSARQGSSYNSPLHF. V gene TRBV29-1 combines with J gene TRBJ1-6; 8 bases match TRBD1. The CDR3 consists of 15 residues. J lost 0 bases, V lost 7 bases, and 5 bases had no gene match. Germline loops: CDR1 SQVTM, CDR2 ANQGSEA.

This clone was seen a few times. The chain combines TRBV5-4 with TRBJ2-7; 9 bases fit TRBD1. V gave up 3 bases and J gave up 6 bases; unmatched junction bases: 10. The germline CDR1 and CDR2 sequences are SGHNT and YYREEE (reference sequence). The CDR3 spans 15 residues. CDR3 nucleotide sequence: TGTGCCAGCAGCTCTGTGGGACAGGGACTGTCCGAGCAGTACTTC. Translating it yields CASSSVGQGLSEQYF.

The rearrangement joins TRBV10-1 to TRBJ1-5, with D unresolved. This CDR3 is built from 13 residues. V gave up 2 bases and J gave up 2 bases, with 4 bases separating them. Germline V gene data show CDR1 as WNHNN and CDR2 as SYGVQD (reference sequence). The DNA for the CDR3 is TGCGCCAGCAGTGAGACAGGCAATCAGCCCCAGCATTTT. The encoded protein is CASSETGNQPQHF.

This chain's CDR3 is CASSPGGARDEQYF. The CDR3 DNA reads TGTGCCAGCAGCCCCGGGGGGGCTAGAGACGAGCAGTACTTC. The chain is built from TRBV11-3 and TRBJ2-7, with 8 bases aligning to TRBD2. This CDR3 comprises 14 residues. V was clipped by 5 bases and J by 5 bases; unmatched bases: 8. The germline gives CDR1 SGHNT, CDR2 YENEEA.

This clone was counted once. The chain carries TRBV3-1 (or the pseudogene TRBV3-2) and TRBJ2-7; D is ambiguous. Germline V gives CDR1 LGHDT, CDR2 YNNKEL (reference sequence). The length of the CDR3 is 14 residues. V lost 4 bases and J 2 bases, leaving 12 bases between the germline ends. The chain's CDR3 is CASSPLDVPYEQYF. CDR3 nucleotide sequence: TGTGCCAGCAGCCCCCTAGACGTACCCTACGAGCAGTACTTC.

V gene TRBV4-3 combines with J gene TRBJ2-3; a weak D match, TRBD1 (5 bases). The CDR3 consists of 18 residues. Germline V lookup: CDR1 LGHNA, CDR2 YSLEER. The V and J ends lost 2 bases and 0 bases respectively, with 18 bases between them. The CDR3 protein is CASSQRIFGQSSTDTQYF. The CDR3, as DNA: TGCGCCAGCAGCCAAAGGATCTTCGGACAATCTAGCACAGATACGCAGTATTTT.

J is TRBJ1-4 and V is TRBV7-9, with D possibly being TRBD1 (5 bases). V lost 2 bases, J lost 1 base, and 11 bases lay in between. The CDR3 length is 16 residues. Germline values: CDR1 SEHNR, CDR2 FQNEAQ (reference sequence). In DNA, the CDR3 is TGTGCCAGCAGCTTAAACAGGCCCCTAACTAATGAAAAACTGTTTTTT. It translates to CASSLNRPLTNEKLFF.

The chain has TRBV18 and TRBJ1-2; TRBD1 agrees at 9 bases. Trimming at V came to 3 bases and at J to 4 bases, leaving 15 bases not matched to a gene. The CDR3 sequence is 18 residues long. Germline V gives CDR1 KGHSH, CDR2 LQKENI. Written as DNA, the CDR3 is TGTGCCAGCTCACCTAGGGGACAGGGCCGTTTAAGCCCCTATGGCTACACCTTC. Residues: CASSPRGQGRLSPYGYTF.

The V and J genes are TRBV28 and TRBJ1-1, with 8 bases lining up with TRBD1. The germline V gene encodes CDR1 MDHEN and CDR2 SYDVKM. Trimming took 5 bases from V and 2 from J; bases not matched to a gene: 7. The CDR3 totals 15 residues. In nucleotides, the CDR3 is TGTGCCAGCAGTCCCCCCGGACAGGGCAACACTGAAGCTTTCTTT. Translation gives CASSPPGQGNTEAFF.

V and J are TRBV16 and TRBJ2-7, with TRBD1 identical over 8 bases. Germline CDR1 KGHSY, CDR2 FQNENV. V lost 4 bases and J lost 2; bases outside the gene matches: 4. This CDR3 is 14 amino acids long. CDR3 nucleotide sequence: TGTGCCAGCAGCCTCAGGACAGGGCCCTACGAGCAGTACTTC. Protein sequence: CASSLRTGPYEQYF.

The chain carries TRBV5-1 and TRBJ2-1; 12 nucleotides line up with TRBD2. The CDR3 is made up of 17 amino acids. CDR1 and CDR2 from the germline V gene are SGHRS and YFSETQ. The V gene end was trimmed by 3 bases and the J gene end by 3 bases; junction bases not matched to a gene: 7. The CDR3 loop reads CASSSSTSGGYYNEQFF. CDR3 nucleotide sequence: TGCGCCAGCAGCTCGTCGACTAGCGGGGGATACTACAATGAGCAGTTCTTC.

The V call is TRBV5-6, the J call TRBJ2-1; TRBD2 matches at 12 bases. The CDR3 is 17 residues long. Per germline, CDR1 SGHDT and CDR2 YYEEEE. After removal of 5 bases from V and 8 bases from J, the junction contained 14 bases not matched to a gene. CDR3 amino acids: CASRPGTSGPIGDEQFF. CDR3 nucleotides: TGTGCCAGCAGACCCGGGACTAGCGGGCCCATCGGCGATGAGCAGTTCTTC.

A word on this clone: Other DNA sequences in this sample translate to the same CDR3. V gene TRBV5-1 combines with J gene TRBJ2-3; D remains ambiguous. Per the germline V gene, CDR1 is SGHRS and CDR2 is YFSETQ. The CDR3 spans 14 residues. V dropped 0 bases and J dropped 0 bases, with 5 bases sitting between them. CDR3 loop: CASSLESSTDTQYF. The CDR3 bases are TGCGCCAGCAGCTTGGAGAGCAGCACAGATACGCAGTATTTT.

This clone has more than one count but fewer than ten. The rearrangement joins TRBV6-6 to TRBJ1-1, with a tentative D call TRBD1 (5 bases). This CDR3 comprises 14 residues. Germline V gene sequence: CDR1 MNHNY, CDR2 SVGAGI (reference sequence). Trimming removed 1 base from V and 5 bases from J, with 11 bases in between. This chain's CDR3 is CASSYFRVSTEAFF. The CDR3 DNA reads as TGTGCCAGCAGTTACTTCAGGGTCTCAACTGAAGCTTTCTTT.

This chain joins TRBV5-1 and TRBJ2-3; 7 bases fit TRBD1. The CDR3 has 17 amino acids. The V segment lost 7 bases and the J segment 4 bases; nucleotides outside the gene matches: 18. Germline CDR1 reads SGHRS; CDR2 reads YFSETQ. The CDR3 loop reads CASGIQGGAMAADTQYF. In nucleotides, the CDR3 is TGCGCCAGCGGAATTCAAGGGGGCGCGATGGCTGCAGATACGCAGTATTTT.

The genes are TRBV5-1 and TRBJ1-4, with a weak D call TRBD1 (5 bases). The V and J ends lost 0 bases and 0 bases respectively, with 18 bases between them. Germline V gives CDR1 SGHRS, CDR2 YFSETQ. This CDR3 has 19 residues. This CDR3 reads CASSLARRGGIATNEKLFF. The CDR3 coding sequence is TGCGCCAGCAGCTTGGCCCGCCGCGGGGGGATCGCAACTAATGAAAAACTGTTTTTT.

This clone has more than one count but fewer than ten. V is TRBV24-1 and J is TRBJ2-3, with 7 bases that match TRBD2. After removal of 5 bases from V and 4 bases from J, the junction contained 5 bases not matched to a gene. Germline values: CDR1 KGHDR, CDR2 SFDVKD. There are 14 residues in the CDR3. CDR3 amino acids: CATSVRGVADTQYF. The CDR3 DNA follows: TGTGCCACCAGTGTTCGGGGGGTGGCAGATACGCAGTATTTT.

The rearrangement links TRBV7-9 to TRBJ2-1; the D gene is possibly TRBD2 (5 bases). Germline V gene data show CDR1 as SEHNR and CDR2 as FQNEAQ (reference sequence). This CDR3 spans 17 amino acids. Deletions cut 5 bases from V and 1 base from J, with 18 bases between. The CDR3 coding sequence is TGTGCCAGCAGCCCCCCCGGGGAGTATACTTCCTACAATGAGCAGTTCTTC. It codes for CASSPPGEYTSYNEQFF.

The chain employs TRBV5-1 and TRBJ2-4, with 7 bases lining up with TRBD2. This CDR3 region has 14 residues. The ends lost 1 base at V and 8 bases at J; junction bases unmatched: 6. Germline V lookup: CDR1 SGHRS, CDR2 YFSETQ. CDR3 sequence (DNA): TGCGCCAGCAGCTTGTCCGCAGGGAGGGACATTCAGTACTTC. Amino acids: CASSLSAGRDIQYF.

The J gene is TRBJ1-6, the V gene TRBV30, with D perhaps TRBD1 (5 bases). This CDR3 comprises 14 residues. Deletions cut 3 bases from V and 14 bases from J, with 20 bases between. Germline loops: CDR1 GTSNPN, CDR2 SVGIG (reference sequence). CDR3 coding DNA: TGTGCCTGGAGACCCCGGACCGGGGGAAGTGCCCTCCACTTT. Encoded protein: CAWRPRTGGSALHF.

V is TRBV19 and J is TRBJ2-7; possible D gene TRBD1, 6 bases. Looked up from germline, CDR1 is LNHDA and CDR2 is SQIVND (reference sequence). CDR3 length: 14 amino acids. V was pared by 5 bases and J by 6 bases, with 17 bases between. CDR3 nucleotide sequence: TGTGCCAGTAGTCCAACAGGGATTTGGGCCGAGCAGTACTTC. Residues: CASSPTGIWAEQYF. Using reference TRBV19 and TRBJ2-7 for the parts outside the CDR3, the full variable domain is DGGITQSPKYLFRKEGQNVTLSCEQNLNHDAMYWYRQDPGQGLRLIYYSQIVNDFQKGDIAEGYSVSREKKESFPLTVTSAQKNPTAFYLCASSPTGIWAEQYFGPGTRLTVT.

The V gene is TRBV11-2, the J gene TRBJ1-1, with a possible D match to TRBD1 (6 bases). The germline CDR1 and CDR2 sequences are SGHAT and FQNNGV. This CDR3 is 16 amino acids long. V lost 2 bases and J lost 5, with 18 bases in between. The CDR3, as DNA: TGTGCCAGCAGCTTAACTGTGGAACAGGGTGGGACTGAAGCTTTCTTT. This codes for CASSLTVEQGGTEAFF.

CDR3 nucleotides: TGTGCCAGCAGTTCTCTAGCGGGGGGAGCAGATACGCAGTATTTT. It translates to CASSSLAGGADTQYF. The rearrangement uses TRBV2 and TRBJ2-3; 11 bases match TRBD2. Trimming at V came to 5 bases and at J to 4 bases, leaving 5 bases not matched to a gene. Germline V lookup: CDR1 SNHLY, CDR2 FYNNEI. This CDR3 has 15 residues.